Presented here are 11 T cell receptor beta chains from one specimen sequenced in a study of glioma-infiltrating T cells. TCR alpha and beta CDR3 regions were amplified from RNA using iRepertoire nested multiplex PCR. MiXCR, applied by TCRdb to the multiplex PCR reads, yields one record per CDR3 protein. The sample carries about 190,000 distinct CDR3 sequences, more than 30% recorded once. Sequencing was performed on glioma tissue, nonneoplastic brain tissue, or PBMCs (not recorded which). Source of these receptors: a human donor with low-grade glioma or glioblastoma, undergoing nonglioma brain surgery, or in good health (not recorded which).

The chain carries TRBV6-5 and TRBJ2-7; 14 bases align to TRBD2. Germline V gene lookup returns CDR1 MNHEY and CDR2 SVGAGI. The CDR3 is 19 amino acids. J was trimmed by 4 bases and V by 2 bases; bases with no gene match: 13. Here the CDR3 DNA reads TGTGCCAGCAGTTACCGCTCCGGGACTAGCGGGAGACATCGGTACGAGCAGTACTTC. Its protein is CASSYRSGTSGRHRYEQYF.

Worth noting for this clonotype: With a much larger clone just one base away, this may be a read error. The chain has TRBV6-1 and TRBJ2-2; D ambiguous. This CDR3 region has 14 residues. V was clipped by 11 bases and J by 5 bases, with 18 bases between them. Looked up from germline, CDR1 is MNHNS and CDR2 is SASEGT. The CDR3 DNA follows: TGTGCCTCCAGTGATCCCGGAGCGACCGGGGAGCTGTTTTTT. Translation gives CASSDPGATGELFF.

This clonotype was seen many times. CDR3 nucleotides: TGTGCCAGCAGACTCGGGCGGGAGCTAACCGGGGAGCTGTTTTTT. It yields the protein CASRLGRELTGELFF. The chain uses TRBV7-2 and TRBJ2-2; 7 bases match TRBD2. Germline values: CDR1 SGHTA, CDR2 FQGNSA. This CDR3 is 15 amino acids long. Trimming took 6 bases from V and 5 from J; bases not matched to a gene: 9. Drawing the rest from reference TRBV7-2 and TRBJ2-2, the complete variable domain is GAGVSQSPSNKVTEKGKDVELRCDPISGHTALYWYRQSLGQGLEFLIYFQGNSAPDKSGLPSDRFSAERTGGSVSTLTIQRTQQEDSAVYLCASRLGRELTGELFFGEGSRLTVL.

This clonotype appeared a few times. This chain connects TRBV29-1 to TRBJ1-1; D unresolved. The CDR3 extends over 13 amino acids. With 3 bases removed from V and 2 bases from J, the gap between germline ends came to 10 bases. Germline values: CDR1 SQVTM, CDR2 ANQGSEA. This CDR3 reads CSVDGQLNTEAFF. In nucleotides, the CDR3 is TGCAGCGTTGACGGGCAGCTTAACACTGAAGCTTTCTTT.

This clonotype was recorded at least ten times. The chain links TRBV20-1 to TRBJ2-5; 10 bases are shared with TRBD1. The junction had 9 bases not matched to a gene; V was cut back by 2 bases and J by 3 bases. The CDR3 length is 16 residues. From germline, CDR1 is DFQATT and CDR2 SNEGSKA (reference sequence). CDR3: CSARNDRGLYKETQYF. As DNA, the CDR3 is TGCAGTGCTAGAAACGACAGGGGGCTGTATAAAGAGACCCAGTACTTC.

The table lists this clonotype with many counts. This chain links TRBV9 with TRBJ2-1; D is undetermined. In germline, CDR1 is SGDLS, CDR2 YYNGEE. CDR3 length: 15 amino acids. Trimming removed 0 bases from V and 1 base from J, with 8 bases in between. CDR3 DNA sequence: TGTGCCAGCAGCGTAGGGGTCGGGTCCTACAATGAGCAGTTCTTC. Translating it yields CASSVGVGSYNEQFF.

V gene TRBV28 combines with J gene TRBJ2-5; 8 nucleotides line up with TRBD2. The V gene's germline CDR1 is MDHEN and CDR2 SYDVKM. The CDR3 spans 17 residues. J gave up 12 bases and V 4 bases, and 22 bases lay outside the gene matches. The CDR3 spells CASSSAGARQYQEPKYF. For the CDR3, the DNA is TGTGCCAGCAGTTCAGCGGGAGCCCGCCAGTACCAAGAGCCCAAGTACTTC.

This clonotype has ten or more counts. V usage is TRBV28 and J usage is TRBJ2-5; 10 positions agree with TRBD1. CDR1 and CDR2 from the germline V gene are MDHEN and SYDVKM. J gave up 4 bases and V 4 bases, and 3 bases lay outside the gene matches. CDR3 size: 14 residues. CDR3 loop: CASSWDRGSETQYF. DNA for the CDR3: TGTGCCAGCAGTTGGGACAGGGGTTCAGAGACCCAGTACTTC.

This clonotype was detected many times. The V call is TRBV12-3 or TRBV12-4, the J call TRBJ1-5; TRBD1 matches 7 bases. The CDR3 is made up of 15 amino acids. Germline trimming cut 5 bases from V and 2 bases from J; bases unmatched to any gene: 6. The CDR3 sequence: CASSVTGSGNQPQHF. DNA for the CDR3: TGTGCCAGCAGTGTGACAGGGAGTGGCAATCAGCCCCAGCATTTT.

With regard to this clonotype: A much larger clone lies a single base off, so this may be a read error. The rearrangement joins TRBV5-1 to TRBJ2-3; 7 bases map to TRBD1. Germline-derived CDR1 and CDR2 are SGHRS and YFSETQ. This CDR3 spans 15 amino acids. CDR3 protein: CVSSWSGTGTDTQYF. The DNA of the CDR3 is TGCGTCAGCAGCTGGTCCGGGACAGGCACAGATACGCAGTATTTT.

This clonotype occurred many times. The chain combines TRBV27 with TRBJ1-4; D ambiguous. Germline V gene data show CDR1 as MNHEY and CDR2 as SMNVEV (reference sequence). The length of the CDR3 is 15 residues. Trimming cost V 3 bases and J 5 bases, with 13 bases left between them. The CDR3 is CASSFKRAGNEKLFF. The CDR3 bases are TGTGCCAGCAGTTTCAAGAGGGCGGGGAATGAAAAACTGTTTTTT.